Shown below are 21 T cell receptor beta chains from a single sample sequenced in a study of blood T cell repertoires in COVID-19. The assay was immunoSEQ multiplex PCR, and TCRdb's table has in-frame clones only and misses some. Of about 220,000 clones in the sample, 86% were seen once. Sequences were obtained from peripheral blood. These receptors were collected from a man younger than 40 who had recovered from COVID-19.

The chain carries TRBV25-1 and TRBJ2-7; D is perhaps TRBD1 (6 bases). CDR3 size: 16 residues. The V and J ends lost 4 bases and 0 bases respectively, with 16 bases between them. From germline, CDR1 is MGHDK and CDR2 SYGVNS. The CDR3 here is CASSATGRVASYEQYF. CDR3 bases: TGTGCCAGCAGTGCGACAGGTAGGGTTGCCTCCTACGAGCAGTACTTC.

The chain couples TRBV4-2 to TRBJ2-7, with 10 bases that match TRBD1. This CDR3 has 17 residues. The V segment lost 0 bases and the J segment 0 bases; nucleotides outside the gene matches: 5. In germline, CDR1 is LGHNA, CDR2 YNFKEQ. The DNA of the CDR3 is TGTGCCAGCAGCCAAGATCGAGGGACAGGGGTCTCCTACGAGCAGTACTTC. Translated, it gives CASSQDRGTGVSYEQYF.

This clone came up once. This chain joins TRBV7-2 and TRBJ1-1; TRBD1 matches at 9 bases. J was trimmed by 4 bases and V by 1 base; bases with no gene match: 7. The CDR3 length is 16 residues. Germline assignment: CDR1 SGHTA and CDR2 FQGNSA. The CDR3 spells CASSLGVATGGTEAFF. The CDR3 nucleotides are TGTGCCAGCAGCTTAGGGGTCGCGACAGGGGGCACTGAAGCTTTCTTT.

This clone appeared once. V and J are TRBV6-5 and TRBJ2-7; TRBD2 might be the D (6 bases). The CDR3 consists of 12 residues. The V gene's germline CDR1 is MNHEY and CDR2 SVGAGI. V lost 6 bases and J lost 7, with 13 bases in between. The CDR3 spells CASRTSSVEQYF. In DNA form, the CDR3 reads TGTGCCAGCAGGACTTCTAGCGTAGAGCAGTACTTC.

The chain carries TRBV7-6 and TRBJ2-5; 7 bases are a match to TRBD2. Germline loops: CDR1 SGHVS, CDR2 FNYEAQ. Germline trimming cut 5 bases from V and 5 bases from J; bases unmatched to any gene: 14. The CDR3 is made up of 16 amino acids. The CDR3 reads CASSAAIAGDVETQYF. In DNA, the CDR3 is TGTGCCAGCAGCGCAGCCATAGCGGGTGATGTGGAGACCCAGTACTTC.

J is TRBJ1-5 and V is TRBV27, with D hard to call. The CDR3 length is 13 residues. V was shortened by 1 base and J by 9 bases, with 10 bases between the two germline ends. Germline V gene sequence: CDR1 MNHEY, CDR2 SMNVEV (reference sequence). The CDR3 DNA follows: TGTGCCAGCAGTTTATACCGGTACGGGCCCCAGCATTTT. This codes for CASSLYRYGPQHF.

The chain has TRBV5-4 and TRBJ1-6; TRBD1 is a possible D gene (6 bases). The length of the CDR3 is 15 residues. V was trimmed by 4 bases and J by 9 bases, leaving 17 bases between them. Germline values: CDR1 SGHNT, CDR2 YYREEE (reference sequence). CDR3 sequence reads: CASSQTRSQGSPLHF. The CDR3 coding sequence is TGTGCCAGCAGCCAGACCCGGTCACAGGGTTCACCCCTCCACTTT. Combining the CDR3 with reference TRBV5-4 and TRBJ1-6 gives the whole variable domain ETGVTQSPTHLIKTRGQQVTLRCSSQSGHNTVSWYQQALGQGPQFIFQYYREEENGRGNFPPRFSGLQFPNYSSELNVNALELDDSALYLCASSQTRSQGSPLHFGNGTRLTVT.

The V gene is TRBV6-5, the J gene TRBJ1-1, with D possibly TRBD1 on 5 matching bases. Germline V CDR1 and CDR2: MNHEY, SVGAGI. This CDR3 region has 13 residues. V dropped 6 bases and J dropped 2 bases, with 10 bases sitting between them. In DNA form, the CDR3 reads TGTGCCAGCAGGGGGGGAGCTAACACTGAAGCTTTCTTT. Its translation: CASRGGANTEAFF.

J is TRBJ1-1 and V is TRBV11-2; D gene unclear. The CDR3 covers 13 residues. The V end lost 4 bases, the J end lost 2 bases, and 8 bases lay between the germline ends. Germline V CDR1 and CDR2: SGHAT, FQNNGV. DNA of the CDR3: TGTGCCAGCAGCTCCAAAGCTAACACTGAAGCTTTCTTT. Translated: CASSSKANTEAFF.

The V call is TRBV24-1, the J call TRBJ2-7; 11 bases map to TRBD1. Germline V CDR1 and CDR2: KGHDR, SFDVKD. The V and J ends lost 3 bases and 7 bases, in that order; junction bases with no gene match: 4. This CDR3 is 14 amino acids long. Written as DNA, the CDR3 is TGTGCCACCAGTGATCTGGGACAGGGGGGAGAGCAGTACTTC. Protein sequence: CATSDLGQGGEQYF.

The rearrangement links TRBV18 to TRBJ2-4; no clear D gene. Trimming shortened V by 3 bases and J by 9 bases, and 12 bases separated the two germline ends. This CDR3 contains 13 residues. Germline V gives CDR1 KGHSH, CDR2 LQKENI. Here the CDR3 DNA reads TGTGCCAGCTCACCTGACCTTTCGGGCATTCAGTACTTC. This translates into CASSPDLSGIQYF.

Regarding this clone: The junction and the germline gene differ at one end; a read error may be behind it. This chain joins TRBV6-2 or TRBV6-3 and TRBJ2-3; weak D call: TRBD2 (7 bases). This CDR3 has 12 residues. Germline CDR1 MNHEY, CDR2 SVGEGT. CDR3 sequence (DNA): TGTGCCAGCAGTTACGGGGGGGACAATGCCGATTTT. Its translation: CASSYGGDNADF.

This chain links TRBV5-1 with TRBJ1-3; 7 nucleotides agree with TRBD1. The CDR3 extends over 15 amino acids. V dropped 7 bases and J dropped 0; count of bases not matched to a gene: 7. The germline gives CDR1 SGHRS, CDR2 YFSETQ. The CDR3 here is CASSRDRASGNTIYF. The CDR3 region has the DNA TGCGCCAGCTCTCGAGACAGGGCCTCTGGAAACACCATATATTTT.

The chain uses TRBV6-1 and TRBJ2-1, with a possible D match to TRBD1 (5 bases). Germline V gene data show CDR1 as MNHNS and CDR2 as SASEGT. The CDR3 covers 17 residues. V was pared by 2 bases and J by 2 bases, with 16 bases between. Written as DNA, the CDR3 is TGTGCCAGCAGTGAATCCCACAGGCAGGCGACCTACAATGAGCAGTTCTTC. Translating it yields CASSESHRQATYNEQFF.

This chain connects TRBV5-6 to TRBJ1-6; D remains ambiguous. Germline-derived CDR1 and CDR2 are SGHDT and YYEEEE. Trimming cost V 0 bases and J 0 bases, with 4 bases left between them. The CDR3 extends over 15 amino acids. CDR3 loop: CASSLERSYNSPLHF. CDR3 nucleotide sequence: TGTGCCAGCAGCTTGGAGCGCTCCTATAATTCACCCCTCCACTTT. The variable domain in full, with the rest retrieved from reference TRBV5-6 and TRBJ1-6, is DAGVTQSPTHLIKTRGQQVTLRCSPKSGHDTVSWYQQALGQGPQFIFQYYEEEERQRGNFPDRFSGHQFPNYSSELNVNALLLGDSALYLCASSLERSYNSPLHFGNGTRLTVT.

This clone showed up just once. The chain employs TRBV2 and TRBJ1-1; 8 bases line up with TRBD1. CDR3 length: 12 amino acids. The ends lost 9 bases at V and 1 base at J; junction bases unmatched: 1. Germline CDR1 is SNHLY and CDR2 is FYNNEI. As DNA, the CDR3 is TGTGCCAGAGACAGGGGGAACACTGAAGCTTTCTTT. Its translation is CARDRGNTEAFF.

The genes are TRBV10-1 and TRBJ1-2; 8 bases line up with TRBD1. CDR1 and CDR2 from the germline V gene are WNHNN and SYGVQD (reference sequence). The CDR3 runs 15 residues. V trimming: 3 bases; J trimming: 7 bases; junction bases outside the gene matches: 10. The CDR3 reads CASSDGSGGAAGYTF. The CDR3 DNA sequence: TGCGCCAGCAGTGATGGGTCAGGGGGCGCAGCTGGCTACACCTTC.

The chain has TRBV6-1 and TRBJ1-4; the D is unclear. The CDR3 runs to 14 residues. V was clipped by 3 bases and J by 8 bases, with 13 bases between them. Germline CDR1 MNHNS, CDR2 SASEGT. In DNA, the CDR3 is TGTGCCAGCAGTGAGGTCCTATACGAGGAAAAACTGTTTTTT. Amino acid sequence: CASSEVLYEEKLFF.

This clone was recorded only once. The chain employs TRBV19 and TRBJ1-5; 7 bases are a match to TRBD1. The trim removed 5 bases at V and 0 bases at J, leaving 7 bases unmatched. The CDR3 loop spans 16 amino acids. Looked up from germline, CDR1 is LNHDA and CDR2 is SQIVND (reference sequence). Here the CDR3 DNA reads TGTGCCAGTAGTGGGGACAGATTTTATAGCAATCAGCCCCAGCATTTT. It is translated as CASSGDRFYSNQPQHF.

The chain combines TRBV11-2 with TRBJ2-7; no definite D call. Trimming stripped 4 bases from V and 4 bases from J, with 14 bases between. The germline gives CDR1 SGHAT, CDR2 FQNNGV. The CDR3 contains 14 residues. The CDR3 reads CASSSIPPYYEQYF. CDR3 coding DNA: TGTGCCAGCAGCTCAATCCCCCCCTATTACGAGCAGTACTTC.

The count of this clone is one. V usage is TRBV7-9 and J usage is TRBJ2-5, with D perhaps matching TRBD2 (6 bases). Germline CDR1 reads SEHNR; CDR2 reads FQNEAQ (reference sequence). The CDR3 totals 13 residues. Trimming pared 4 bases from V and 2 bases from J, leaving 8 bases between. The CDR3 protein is CASSSAGQETQYF. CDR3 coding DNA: TGTGCCAGCAGCTCTGCGGGGCAAGAGACCCAGTACTTC.